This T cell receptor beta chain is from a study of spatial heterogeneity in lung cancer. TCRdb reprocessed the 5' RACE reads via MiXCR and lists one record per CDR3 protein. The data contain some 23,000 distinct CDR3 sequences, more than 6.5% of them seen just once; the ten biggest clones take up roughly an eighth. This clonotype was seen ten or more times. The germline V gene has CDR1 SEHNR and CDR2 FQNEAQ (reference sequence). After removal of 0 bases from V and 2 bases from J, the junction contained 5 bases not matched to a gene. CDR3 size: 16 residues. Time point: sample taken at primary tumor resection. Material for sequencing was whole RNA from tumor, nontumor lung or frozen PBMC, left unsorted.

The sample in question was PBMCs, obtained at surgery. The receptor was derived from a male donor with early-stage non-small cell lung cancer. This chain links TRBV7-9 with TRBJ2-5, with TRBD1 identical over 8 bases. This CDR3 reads CASSLALGQGQETQYF. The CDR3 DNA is TGTGCCAGCAGCTTAGCGCTCGGACAGGGACAAGAGACCCAGTACTTC.